These T cell receptor beta chains were read from a single sample in a study of a mutant IDH1 vaccine in newly diagnosed glioma. Produced via immunoSEQ multiplex PCR; TCRdb's table is partial and in-frame only. Found here are fewer than 55,000 clones, almost 65% of them singletons; the top ten hold around 4.8%. Antigens of these TCRs are unknown. This material consisted of peripheral blood mononuclear cells (PBMCs), taken from a glioma patient whose treatment included an IDH1 peptide vaccine. The receptor source for this set is a man aged 35 to 55 with glioma. Some clones in this sample may be carry-over from other donors' samples. The CDR3 runs from the conserved cysteine through the conserved F or W. The D gene is left open where the match is weak. Clone size, where shown, is once, few, many, or a class for clones that have expanded.

size | J | D | V | DNA | CDR3
. | TRBJ1-1 | TRBD1 | TRBV7-6 | TGTGCCAGCAGCTTACAGACAGGGGGGACGAACACTGAAGCTTTCTTT | CASSLQTGGTNTEAFF
. | TRBJ2-5 | TRBD1 | TRBV5-4 | TGTGCCAGCAGCTCGACAGGGCAAGAGACCCAGTACTTC | CASSSTGQETQYF
. | TRBJ1-1 | TRBD1 | TRBV5-1 | TGCGCCAGCAGCTTGGTGAGGGGGCGGGAGAACACTGAAGCTTTCTTT | CASSLVRGRENTEAFF
few | TRBJ1-3 | . | TRBV19 | TGTGCCAGTAGTACAGGGCCTTCAGGAAACACCATATATTTT | CASSTGPSGNTIYF
. | TRBJ2-2 | . | TRBV7-9 | TGTGCCAGCAGCCAAGAAGGGTCCCTCCCCGGGGAGCTGTTTTTT | CASSQEGSLPGELFF
few | TRBJ2-2 | TRBD2 | TRBV7-9 | TGTGCCAGCAGCTTAGCGCTAGCGGGGGTTAACACCGGGGAGCTGTTTTTT | CASSLALAGVNTGELFF
. | TRBJ1-1 | . | TRBV7-2 | TGTGCCAGCAGCTTAGGAGGGGGGAACACTGAAGCTTTCTTT | CASSLGGGNTEAFF
. | TRBJ1-1 | . | TRBV30 | TGTGCCTGGAGTCCCCGGGAGGACGACACTGAAGCTTTCTTT | CAWSPREDDTEAFF
. | TRBJ1-2 | . | TRBV4-1 | TGCGCCAGCAGTCACCAGGGGAAGTCCTATGGCTACACCTTC | CASSHQGKSYGYTF
. | TRBJ1-5 | . | TRBV19 | TGTGCCAGTACCCTCATAGGGACGGGACATCAGCCCCAGCATTTT | CASTLIGTGHQPQHF
. | TRBJ2-3 | TRBD2 | TRBV5-6 | TGTGCCAGCAGCTTCTCAGCGGGGGGAAGAGGTACGCAGTATTTT | CASSFSAGGRGTQYF
. | TRBJ1-1 | . | TRBV2 | TGTGCCAGCCCAGACAGCCAAGCTTTCTTT | CASPDSQAFF
. | TRBJ1-5 | TRBD1 | TRBV5-4 | TGTGCCAGCAGCCCGGGACAGGGTCCCGTATATAGCAATCAGCCCCAGCATTTT | CASSPGQGPVYSNQPQHF
. | TRBJ2-7 | TRBD2 | TRBV4-1 | TGCGCCAGCAGCCCCGGGAGGATGGACGAGCAGTACTTC | CASSPGRMDEQYF
. | TRBJ2-2 | . | TRBV2 | TGTGCCAGCAGTTCGTCTTGGGAGCTGTTTTTT | CASSSSWELFF
. | TRBJ1-4 | . | TRBV15 | TGTGCCACCAGCAGAGATCGCGTGGGGCGTTCAACTAATGAAAAACTGTTTTTT | CATSRDRVGRSTNEKLFF
. | TRBJ1-6 | . | TRBV27 | TGTGCCAGCAGTTGGCAAGTCTATAATTCACCCCTCCACTTT | CASSWQVYNSPLHF
. | TRBJ2-7 | . | TRBV2 | TGTGCCAGCAGTAGCATACAAAACTACGAGCAGTACTTC | CASSSIQNYEQYF
. | TRBJ2-6 | . | TRBV5-1 | TGCGCCAGCCTCCAGGCTGGGGCCAACGTCCTGACTTTC | CASLQAGANVLTF
. | TRBJ1-2 | . | TRBV27 | TGTGCCAGCAGTTTAACTGGCGTCGGCTACACCTTC | CASSLTGVGYTF
. | TRBJ2-1 | TRBD2 | TRBV9 | TGTGCCAGCAGCCCGGGGGGGGCGGAAAATGAGCAGTTCTTC | CASSPGGAENEQFF
. | TRBJ1-1 | . | TRBV10-1 | TGCGCCAGCAGTGACGGGGATACTGAAGCTTTCTTT | CASSDGDTEAFF
. | TRBJ1-2 | . | TRBV6-6 | TGTGCCAGCAGTTCATTCTATGGCTACACCTTC | CASSSFYGYTF
few | TRBJ1-1 | . | TRBV5-8 | TGTGCCAGCAGCCTCAGGGATAGCCTTAGGGAAGCTTTCTTT | CASSLRDSLREAFF
. | TRBJ1-6 | . | TRBV30 | TGTGCCTGGAGTGTGGAACCCAATTCACCCCTCCACTTT | CAWSVEPNSPLHF
. | TRBJ1-1 | . | TRBV5-5 | TGTGCCAGCAGCAGATTGGGTACAGGGGAAGCTTTCTTT | CASSRLGTGEAFF
. | TRBJ2-7 | TRBD2 | TRBV7-9 | TGTGCCAGCAGCGAGCGGGGGTTCGCCTACGAGCAGTACTTC | CASSERGFAYEQYF
. | TRBJ1-1 | . | TRBV2 | TGTGCCAGCACCCTGAACACTGAAGCTTTCTTT | CASTLNTEAFF
. | TRBJ2-7 | . | TRBV15 | TGTGCCACCAGCAGAGGGGCGGGACTCGGGGAGCAGTACTTC | CATSRGAGLGEQYF